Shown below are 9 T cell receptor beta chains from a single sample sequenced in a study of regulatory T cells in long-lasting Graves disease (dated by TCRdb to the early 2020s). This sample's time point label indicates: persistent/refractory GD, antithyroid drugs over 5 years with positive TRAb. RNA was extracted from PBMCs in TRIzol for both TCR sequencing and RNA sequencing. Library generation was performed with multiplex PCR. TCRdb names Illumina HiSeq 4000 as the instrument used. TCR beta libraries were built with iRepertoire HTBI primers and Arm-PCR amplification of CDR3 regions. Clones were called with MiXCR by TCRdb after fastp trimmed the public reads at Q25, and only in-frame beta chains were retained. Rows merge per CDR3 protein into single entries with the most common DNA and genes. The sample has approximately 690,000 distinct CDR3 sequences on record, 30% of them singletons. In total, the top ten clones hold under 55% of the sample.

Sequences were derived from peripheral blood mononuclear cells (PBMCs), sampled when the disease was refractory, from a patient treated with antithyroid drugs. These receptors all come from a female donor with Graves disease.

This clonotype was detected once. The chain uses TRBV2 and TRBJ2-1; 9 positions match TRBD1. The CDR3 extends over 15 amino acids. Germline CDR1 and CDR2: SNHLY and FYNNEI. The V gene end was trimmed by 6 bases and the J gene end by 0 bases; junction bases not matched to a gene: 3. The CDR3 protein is CASRDRGSSYNEQFF. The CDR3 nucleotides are TGTGCCAGCAGAGACAGGGGGAGCTCCTACAATGAGCAGTTCTTC.

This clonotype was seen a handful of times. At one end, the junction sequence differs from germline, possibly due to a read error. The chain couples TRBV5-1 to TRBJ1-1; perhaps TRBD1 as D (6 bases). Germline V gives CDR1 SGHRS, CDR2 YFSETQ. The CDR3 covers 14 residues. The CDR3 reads CASSPGQKNTEAFF. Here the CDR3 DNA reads TGTGCCAGCAGCCCCGGACAGAAGAACACTGAAGCTTTCTTT.

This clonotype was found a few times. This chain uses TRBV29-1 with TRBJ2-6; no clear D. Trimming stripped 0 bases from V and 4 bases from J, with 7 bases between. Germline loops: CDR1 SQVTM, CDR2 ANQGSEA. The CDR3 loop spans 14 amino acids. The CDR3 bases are TGCAGCGTTGAAGATCCTCCCGGGGCCAACGTCCTGACTTTC. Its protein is CSVEDPPGANVLTF.

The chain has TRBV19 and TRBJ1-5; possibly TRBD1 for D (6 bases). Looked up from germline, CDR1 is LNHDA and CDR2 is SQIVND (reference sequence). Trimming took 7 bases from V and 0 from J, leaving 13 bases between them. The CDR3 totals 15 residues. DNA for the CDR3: TGTGCCAGTATCCGGGGGACAACTAGCAATCAGCCCCAGCATTTT. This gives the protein CASIRGTTSNQPQHF.

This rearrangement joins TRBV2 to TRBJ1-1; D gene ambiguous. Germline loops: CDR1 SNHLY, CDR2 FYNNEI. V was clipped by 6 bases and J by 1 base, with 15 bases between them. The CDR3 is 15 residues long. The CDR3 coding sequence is TGTGCCAGCAGCCAATTTAACGGTGGGAACACTGAAGCTTTCTTT. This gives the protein CASSQFNGGNTEAFF. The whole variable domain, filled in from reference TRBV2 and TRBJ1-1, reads EPEVTQTPSHQVTQMGQEVILRCVPISNHLYFYWYRQILGQKVEFLVSFYNNEISEKSEIFDDQFSVERPDGSNFTLKIRSTKLEDSAMYFCASSQFNGGNTEAFFGQGTRLTVV.

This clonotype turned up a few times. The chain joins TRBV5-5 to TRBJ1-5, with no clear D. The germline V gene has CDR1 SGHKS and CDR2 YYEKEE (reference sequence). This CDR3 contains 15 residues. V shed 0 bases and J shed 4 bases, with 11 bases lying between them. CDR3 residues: CASSLGQRRNQPQHF. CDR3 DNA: TGTGCCAGCAGCTTGGGGCAGAGGAGGAATCAGCCCCAGCATTTT.

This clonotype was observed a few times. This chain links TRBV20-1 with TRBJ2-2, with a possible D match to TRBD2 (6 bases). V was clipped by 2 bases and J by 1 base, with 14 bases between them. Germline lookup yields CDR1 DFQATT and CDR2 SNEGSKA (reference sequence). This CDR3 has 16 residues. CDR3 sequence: CSARSKLAENTGELFF. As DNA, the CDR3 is TGCAGTGCTAGATCTAAATTAGCGGAGAACACCGGGGAGCTGTTTTTT.

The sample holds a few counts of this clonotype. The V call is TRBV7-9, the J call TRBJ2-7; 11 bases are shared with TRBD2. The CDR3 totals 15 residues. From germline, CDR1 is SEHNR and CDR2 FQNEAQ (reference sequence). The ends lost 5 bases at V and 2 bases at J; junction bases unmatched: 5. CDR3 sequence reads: CASSALAGGPYEQYF. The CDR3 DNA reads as TGTGCCAGCAGCGCGCTAGCGGGAGGTCCCTACGAGCAGTACTTC.

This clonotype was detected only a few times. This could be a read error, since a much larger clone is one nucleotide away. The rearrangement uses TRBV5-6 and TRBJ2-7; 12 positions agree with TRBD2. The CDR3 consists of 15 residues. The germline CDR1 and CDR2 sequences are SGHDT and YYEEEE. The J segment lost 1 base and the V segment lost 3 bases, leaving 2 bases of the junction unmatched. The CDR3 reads CASSSTSGRSYEQYF. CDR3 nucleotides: TGTGCCAGCAGCTCGACTAGCGGGAGATCCTACGAGCAGTACTTC. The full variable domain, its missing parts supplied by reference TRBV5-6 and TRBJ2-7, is DAGVTQSPTHLIKTRGQQVTLRCSPKSGHDTVSWYQQALGQGPQFIFQYYEEEERQRGNFPDRFSGHQFPNYSSELNVNALLLGDSALYLCASSSTSGRSYEQYFGPGTRLTVT.